Below, 6 T cell receptor beta chains from the same sample are listed, as sequenced in a study of blood T cell repertoires in COVID-19. Clones were sequenced by immunoSEQ multiplex PCR, and TCRdb holds only the in-frame ones, with some missing. The table shows about 410,000 clones, with over 75% occurring only once. The sample taken for sequencing was peripheral blood. Receptors were obtained from a woman in her thirties or forties with COVID-19, enrolled during active disease.

This chain joins TRBV19 and TRBJ1-3; D gene uncertain. The CDR3 is 12 residues long. Germline V gene lookup returns CDR1 LNHDA and CDR2 SQIVND (reference sequence). V was pared by 3 bases and J by 4 bases, with 4 bases between. The chain's CDR3 is CASSISGNTIYF. CDR3 in DNA: TGTGCCAGTAGTATTTCGGGAAACACCATATATTTT.

This chain joins TRBV5-4 and TRBJ2-1, with 9 nucleotides matching TRBD2. The CDR3 runs to 15 residues. From germline, CDR1 is SGHNT and CDR2 YYREEE (reference sequence). Trimming cost V 4 bases and J 3 bases; bases outside gene matches: 5. The CDR3 sequence is CASSGGTSNYNEQFF. The CDR3 nucleotides read TGTGCCAGCAGCGGGGGGACTAGCAACTACAATGAGCAGTTCTTC. The full variable domain, completed using reference TRBV5-4 and TRBJ2-1, is ETGVTQSPTHLIKTRGQQVTLRCSSQSGHNTVSWYQQALGQGPQFIFQYYREEENGRGNFPPRFSGLQFPNYSSELNVNALELDDSALYLCASSGGTSNYNEQFFGPGTRLTVL.

The gene calls are TRBV6-5 and TRBJ1-6; no clear D. The germline gives CDR1 MNHEY, CDR2 SVGAGI. This CDR3 contains 14 residues. V was cut by 4 bases and J by 6 bases, with 10 bases left in between. The CDR3 nucleotides read TGTGCCAGCAGTTTTTCTCCTAGTAATTCACCCCTCCACTTT. The encoded protein is CASSFSPSNSPLHF.

V is TRBV11-2 and J is TRBJ1-4; D gene uncertain. Trimming cost V 4 bases and J 6 bases, with 12 bases left between them. This CDR3 comprises 14 residues. Germline CDR1 reads SGHAT; CDR2 reads FQNNGV. The CDR3 DNA is TGTGCCAGCAGCTGGGAGAGTCAGGATGAAAAACTGTTTTTT. This encodes CASSWESQDEKLFF.

The chain is built from TRBV6-2 or TRBV6-3 and TRBJ1-1; D may be TRBD1 (6 bases). Looked up from germline, CDR1 is MNHEY and CDR2 is SVGEGT. The CDR3 totals 17 residues. Trimming removed 4 bases from V and 1 base from J, with 19 bases in between. This CDR3 reads CASSFKQGRAANTEAFF. The CDR3 DNA reads TGTGCCAGCAGTTTTAAGCAGGGGCGTGCGGCGAACACTGAAGCTTTCTTT.

This clone was counted a few times. The chain uses TRBV5-1 and TRBJ2-2; TRBD1 agrees at 8 bases. This CDR3 contains 15 residues. V shed 1 base and J 3 bases; nucleotides not matched to a gene: 2. Germline assignment: CDR1 SGHRS and CDR2 YFSETQ. The chain's CDR3 is CASSLTRGHTGELFF. The CDR3, as DNA: TGCGCCAGCAGCTTGACCAGGGGGCACACCGGGGAGCTGTTTTTT.